This is a list of T cell receptor beta chains from one sample in a study of T cells in Graves' hyperthyroidism and ophthalmopathy. In TCRdb, the multiplex PCR reads were re-called with MiXCR into one record per CDR3 protein. The table shows hundreds of thousands of distinct CDR3 sequences, with over 15% occurring only once. Sequencing used blood. These receptor sequences come from a woman between 18 and 29 years old with Graves' hyperthyroidism. The CDR3 runs from the conserved cysteine through the conserved F or W.

v_gene: TRBV7-9
CDR3aa: CASSLGKASGKNIQYF

v_gene: TRBV5-8
CDR3aa: CASSHYLDGNQPQHF

v_gene: TRBV5-1
CDR3aa: CASSLIPKTSGRANEQFF

v_gene: TRBV7-2
CDR3aa: CASSLDGGSSETQYF

v_gene: TRBV6-5
CDR3aa: CASSYVGTYEQYF

v_gene: TRBV3-1
CDR3aa: CASSLRSPQETQYF

v_gene: TRBV20-1
CDR3aa: CSAPSEGLVYEQYF

v_gene: TRBV20-1
CDR3aa: CSARYHDTSYEQYF

v_gene: TRBV29-1
CDR3aa: CSVGMIQGRINEQFF

v_gene: TRBV3-1
CDR3aa: CASSRKTGIGELFF

v_gene: TRBV12-3/TRBV12-4
CDR3aa: CASSLGTVRDVEKLFF

v_gene: TRBV9
CDR3aa: CASSVDGQGWNTGELFF

v_gene: TRBV2
CDR3aa: CASRGVGGNQETQYF

v_gene: TRBV10-2
CDR3aa: CASRLTATNEKLFF

v_gene: TRBV20-1
CDR3aa: CSAKGLAGEEQFF

v_gene: TRBV28
CDR3aa: CASSPGWAGTSYEQYF

v_gene: TRBV6-1
CDR3aa: CASSESDTNTGKLFF

v_gene: TRBV6-9
CDR3aa: CASSYLDRQVQTQYF

v_gene: TRBV12-3/TRBV12-4
CDR3aa: CASSDPMNTEAFF

v_gene: TRBV10-3
CDR3aa: CAIRRGDITDTQYF

v_gene: TRBV5-1
CDR3aa: CASSYNFGVSEQYF

v_gene: TRBV11-2
CDR3aa: CASSLGFGWTNTGELFF

v_gene: TRBV20-1
CDR3aa: CSARSTYSSYEQYF

v_gene: TRBV5-1
CDR3aa: CASSLEGQQDEQYF

v_gene: TRBV10-3
CDR3aa: CAISDVYEQYF

v_gene: TRBV20-1
CDR3aa: CSARDAWATNTEAFF

v_gene: TRBV18
CDR3aa: CASSRLTADSNQPQHF

v_gene: TRBV5-5
CDR3aa: CASSLQTGNYGYTF

v_gene: TRBV29-1
CDR3aa: CSVEESGLAGGYEQYF

v_gene: TRBV29-1
CDR3aa: CSVELPRVRVETQYF

v_gene: TRBV4-3
CDR3aa: CASSQQAQYTEAFF

v_gene: TRBV19
CDR3aa: CASSIGRTGQNIQYF

v_gene: TRBV6-2/TRBV6-3
CDR3aa: CASGQGTNYGYTF

v_gene: TRBV11-2
CDR3aa: CASSALTGVGYNEQFF

v_gene: TRBV20-1
CDR3aa: CSWDRVQETQYF

v_gene: TRBV20-1
CDR3aa: CSARGMGGEQFF

v_gene: TRBV20-1
CDR3aa: CSASRDRGRETQYF

v_gene: TRBV14
CDR3aa: CASSQERGQGPRYEQYF

v_gene: TRBV4-2
CDR3aa: CASSPREREATDTQYF

v_gene: TRBV28
CDR3aa: CASSLPGSEQFF

v_gene: TRBV6-1
CDR3aa: CASTDWLAGGQEYF

v_gene: TRBV12-3/TRBV12-4
CDR3aa: CASSLQLAVHNEQFF

v_gene: TRBV6-1
CDR3aa: CASSLDRVITEAFF

v_gene: TRBV11-2
CDR3aa: CASSRGQGRQETQYF

v_gene: TRBV6-1
CDR3aa: CASSRGTSGGSTDTQYF

v_gene: TRBV6-2/TRBV6-3
CDR3aa: CASSYSTSAYEQYF

v_gene: TRBV11-2
CDR3aa: CASSTPGLVAGELFF

v_gene: TRBV7-9
CDR3aa: CASSLLVGNEQYF

v_gene: TRBV12-3/TRBV12-4
CDR3aa: CASSGGEGEGNTIYF

v_gene: TRBV7-8
CDR3aa: CASSLALDRANTEAFF

v_gene: TRBV5-1
CDR3aa: CASSFQDTEAFF

v_gene: TRBV11-2
CDR3aa: CASSSTTGTPGETQYF